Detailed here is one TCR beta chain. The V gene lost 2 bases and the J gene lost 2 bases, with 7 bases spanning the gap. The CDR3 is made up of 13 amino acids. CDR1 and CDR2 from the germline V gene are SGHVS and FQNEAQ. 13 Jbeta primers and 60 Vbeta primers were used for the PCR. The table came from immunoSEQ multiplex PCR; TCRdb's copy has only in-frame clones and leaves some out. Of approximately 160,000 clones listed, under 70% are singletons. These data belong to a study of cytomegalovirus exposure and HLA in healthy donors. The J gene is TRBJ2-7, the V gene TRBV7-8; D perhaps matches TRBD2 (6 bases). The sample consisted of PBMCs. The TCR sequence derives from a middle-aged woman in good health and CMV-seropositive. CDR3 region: CASSLTGAYEQYF. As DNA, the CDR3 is TGTGCCAGCAGCTTAACGGGAGCCTACGAGCAGTACTTC.